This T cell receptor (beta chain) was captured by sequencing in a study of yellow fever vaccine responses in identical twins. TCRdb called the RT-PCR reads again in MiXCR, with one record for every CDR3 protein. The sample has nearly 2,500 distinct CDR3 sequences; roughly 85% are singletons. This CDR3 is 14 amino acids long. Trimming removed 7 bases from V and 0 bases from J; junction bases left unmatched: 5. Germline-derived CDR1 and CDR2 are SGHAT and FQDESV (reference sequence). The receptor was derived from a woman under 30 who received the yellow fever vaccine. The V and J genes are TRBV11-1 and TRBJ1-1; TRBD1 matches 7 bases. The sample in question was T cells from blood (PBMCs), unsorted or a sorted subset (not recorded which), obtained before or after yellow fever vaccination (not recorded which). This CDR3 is CASNGQDLNTEAFF. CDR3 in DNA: TGTGCCAGCAACGGACAGGACCTGAACACTGAAGCTTTCTTT.